The clone carrying this T cell receptor beta chain was recorded a few times. Each cDNA molecule carried a unique molecular identifier. TCRdb called the 5' RACE reads again in MiXCR, with one record for every CDR3 protein. The table shows around 80,000 distinct CDR3 sequences, with approximately 12% occurring only once. The data were obtained in a study of early T cells in non-severe SARS-CoV-2 infection. Trimming shortened V by 0 bases and J by 7 bases, and 19 bases separated the two germline ends. CDR1 is KGHSH and CDR2 is LQKENI in the germline V gene. CDR3 length: 16 residues. Sequences were obtained from whole blood. The TCR was taken from an adult who was a healthcare worker with PCR-confirmed SARS-CoV-2 infection or an uninfected control (not recorded which). The chain carries TRBV18 and TRBJ2-7, with unresolved D. The CDR3 is CASSPPRAQMSREQYF. CDR3 bases: TGTGCCAGCTCACCACCTCGCGCCCAGATGAGTAGGGAGCAGTACTTC.